This T cell receptor beta chain was identified during a study of blood T cell repertoires in COVID-19. Overall study: Samples taken during acute and convalescent COVID-19 were collected in the United States, Italy and Spain. PBMCs, B-cell-depleted T cells, or T cells were the source of the cDNA or gDNA that made up the material.

The CDR3 length is 15 residues. The junction had 10 bases not matched to a gene; V was cut back by 7 bases and J by 5 bases. Germline lookup yields CDR1 SGHVS and CDR2 FNYEAQ. Per the authors' pipeline: Reference gene primer amplification gave estimated nucleated cell counts. Measured with immunoSEQ multiplex PCR; TCRdb has only the in-frame clones, and not every one. V and J calls and clone size are copied from that table; D and trimming were computed from the DNA. The sample holds roughly 30,000 clones; roughly nine tenths are singletons and the top ten take around 10%. The sequence derives from a human donor in a cohort sampled during active COVID-19. The gene calls are TRBV7-6 and TRBJ2-1; 8 positions agree with TRBD1. Sequenced input: peripheral blood. The CDR3 nucleotides read TGTGCCAGCACCAAAACAGGGGGAGTCCACAATGAGCAGTTCTTC. Translated: CASTKTGGVHNEQFF.